This T cell receptor beta chain was retrieved from a study of T cells in Graves' hyperthyroidism and ophthalmopathy (dated by TCRdb to the late 2010s). With regard to the full study: Peripheral blood samples were taken at initial diagnosis, before any treatment was given. To identify distinguishing TCR V-J signatures, a discovery cohort of around 100 patients was used, comprising 40 to 45 with Graves' ophthalmopathy and approximately 58 with stable Graves' hyperthyroidism. Prospective prediction of ophthalmopathy was tested in an independent validation cohort of approximately 19 hyperthyroidism patients and some 17 patients who later progressed to ophthalmopathy. For training and testing, the 80 to 100 patients in the discovery cohort were randomly divided in a 7:3 ratio. In addition, the study compared T-cell repertoires in thyroid tissue and in blood from five or six Graves' hyperthyroidism patients. Once sampling was done, hyperthyroidism patients were given methimazole at a starting dose of 30 mg daily, whereas ophthalmopathy patients were given high-dose intravenous methylprednisolone. TCR Vbeta CDR3 sequencing of roughly 140 peripheral blood samples (over 40 ophthalmopathy, around 80 hyperthyroidism and approximately 17 progressor patients) is reported in the paper.

The TCR beta CDR3 regions were amplified from RNA transcripts. The TCR CDR3 was subjected to a first round of RT-PCR using the HTBI primer set and the Qiagen OneStep RT-PCR kit. Libraries were constructed in a second round of multiplex PCR, after which size selection and purification were performed. Libraries were sequenced paired-end with 100 bp reads on an Illumina HiSeq2000. Turning to the authors' computational methods: Raw data were processed with SOAPnuke, discarding reads with adapters, uncalled bases, mean Phred below 15, or no exact constant-primer or identifier match. COPE v1.2.5 was used to merge high-quality paired reads, and clonotypes were defined as unique nucleotide sequences. Clonotypes were aligned to IMGT TRBV, TRBD and TRBJ reference segments using MiTCR v1.1. Analysis was restricted to V-J combinations with a frequency above 0.0001, which covered 99% to 99.2% of repertoires. A TCS score was defined as the ratio of F50 (clonal expansion) to E x V (chaos), with BLOSUM62-based TCRdist applied between CDR3 peptides within each V-J. Welch's t-statistics and random forest reduced fewer than 550 V-J features to 13, which were used in a naive Bayes classifier (R e1071). TCRdb reanalyzed the raw reads on its own, using fastp at Q25 for trimming and MiXCR for clone calling, and kept in-frame beta chains. CDR3 protein duplicates are merged, each entry listing the most common genes and DNA. TCRdb assigned the V and J calls; the authors' analysis was not used. Across this sample there are a few hundred thousand distinct CDR3 sequences, with about 15% seen only once. Roughly 5.7% of the sample rests with the top ten.

Trimming at the junction amounts to 4 bases on V and 7 bases on J, and the germline ends lie 16 bases apart. As encoded in the germline V gene (reference sequence), CDR1 is GTSNPN while CDR2 is SVGIG. Inclusive of the bounding cysteine and phenylalanine, the CDR3 is 13 residues long. The entry retains the CDR3 DNA only, 39 bases that are in frame from base 1. The hyperthyroidism patients were between 18 and 65 years old and newly diagnosed, with a disease duration of less than 2 months. Any patient with an uncontrolled infection, another autoimmune disease, pregnancy or lactation was excluded. Clinical symptoms, serum thyroxine and TRAb, thyroid ultrasound, and orbital computed tomography formed the basis for the diagnoses. For progressor patients, blood was drawn at the first diagnosis of hyperthyroidism, before any ophthalmopathy symptoms had appeared. PBMCs were separated from 10 ml of fresh peripheral blood using Ficoll-Paque density gradient centrifugation. Patients classed as progressors first received a Graves' hyperthyroidism diagnosis and then went on to develop ophthalmopathy during follow-up. Trizol reagent was used to extract total RNA, and RNA quality was then checked on an Agilent 2100 Bioanalyzer.

Overall study results and their limits: Sample size was not statistically predetermined, and investigators were not blinded to group allocation. Most expanded thyroid clonotypes (frequency above 0.001) were also detected in blood, a finding suggesting that blood repertoires may reflect thyroid immune responses. In cross-validation, a model built on a 13 V-J signature told ophthalmopathy apart from stable hyperthyroidism with less than 90% sensitivity and 81% to 82% specificity, and in testing the same model reached 80%/75%. In validation, the model predicted progression to ophthalmopathy with just under 71% sensitivity and less than 75% specificity, a median of approximately 6.5 months before onset.

Many counts were recorded for this clonotype. Its antigen is not yet known. No base quality values were provided; no much bigger clone lies one nucleotide off. The chain uses TRBV30 and TRBJ1-2, with a tentative D gene TRBD1 over 5 matching bases. Source material: blood. The receptor was derived from a woman aged 25-40 years with Graves' hyperthyroidism that later progressed to Graves' ophthalmopathy. The DNA sequence is as follows: TGTGCCTGGACTATGGCAGGGCGGAGTGGCTACACCTTC. Translated, it gives CAWTMAGRSGYTF.